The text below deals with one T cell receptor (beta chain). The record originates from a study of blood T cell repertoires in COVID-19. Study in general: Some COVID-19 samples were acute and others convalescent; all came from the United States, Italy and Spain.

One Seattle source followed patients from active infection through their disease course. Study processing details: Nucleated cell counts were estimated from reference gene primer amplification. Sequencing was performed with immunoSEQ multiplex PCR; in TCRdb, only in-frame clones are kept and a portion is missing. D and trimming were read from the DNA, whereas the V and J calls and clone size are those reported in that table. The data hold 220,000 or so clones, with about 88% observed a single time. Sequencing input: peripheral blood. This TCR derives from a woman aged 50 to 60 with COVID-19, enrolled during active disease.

The CDR3, as DNA: TGTGCCAGCAGACCAACCGACGGGGAAAGGGTCTATGGCTACACCTTC. Translated: CASRPTDGERVYGYTF. V and J are TRBV7-2 and TRBJ1-2; D ambiguous. CDR1 is SGHTA and CDR2 is FQGNSA in the germline V gene. V was trimmed by 6 bases and J by 4 bases, leaving 21 bases between them. This CDR3 is built from 16 residues.